What follows is one T cell receptor beta chain and its context. The target antigen is unknown. V lost 8 bases and J lost 1; bases outside the gene matches: 5. This CDR3 contains 14 residues. The germline V gene encodes CDR1 LNHDA and CDR2 SQIVND (reference sequence). The data stem from a study of human thymus T cells. Findings of the study overall: Within thymic and blood repertoires, V and J gene usage appeared to be biased. Unrelated people showed highly overlapping thymic repertoires, related research reported.

Measured with immunoSEQ multiplex PCR; TCRdb has only the in-frame clones, and not every one. The table lists 65,000 to 90,000 clones, about 95% of them singletons, with about 0.032% in the top ten. Corrective heart surgery yielded resections, and these provided the thymus tissue. Having surgery to correct congenital heart defects, healthy Finnish infants acted as the donors. The origin of this receptor is a girl in the first two years of life with a congenital heart defect but otherwise immunologically healthy. V and J are TRBV19 and TRBJ2-1, with 7 bases aligning to TRBD2. The sequencing sample was made of thymus tissue. The CDR3 here is CASRTSWSYNEQFF. In nucleotides, the CDR3 is TGTGCCAGTCGGACTAGTTGGTCCTACAATGAGCAGTTCTTC.